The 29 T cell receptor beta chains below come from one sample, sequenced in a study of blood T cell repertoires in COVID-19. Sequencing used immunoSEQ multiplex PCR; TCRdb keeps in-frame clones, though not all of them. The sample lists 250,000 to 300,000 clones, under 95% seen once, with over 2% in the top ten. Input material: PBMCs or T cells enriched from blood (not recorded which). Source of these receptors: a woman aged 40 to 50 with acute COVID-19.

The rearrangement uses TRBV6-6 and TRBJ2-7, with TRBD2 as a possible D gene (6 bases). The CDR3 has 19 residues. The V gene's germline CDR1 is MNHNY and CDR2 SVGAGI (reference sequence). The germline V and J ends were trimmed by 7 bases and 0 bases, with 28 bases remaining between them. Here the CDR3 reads CASTRTHSDRDFSSYEQYF. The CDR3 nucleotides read TGTGCCAGCACTCGGACCCACTCCGACCGGGACTTCAGCTCCTACGAGCAGTACTTC.

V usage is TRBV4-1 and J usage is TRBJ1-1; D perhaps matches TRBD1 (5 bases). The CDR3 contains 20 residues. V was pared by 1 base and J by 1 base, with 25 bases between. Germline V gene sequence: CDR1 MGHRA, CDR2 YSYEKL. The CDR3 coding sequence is TGCGCCAGCAGCCAAGTCAGGATACAGGCCCAGAACAGCCAGAACACTGAAGCTTTCTTT. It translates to CASSQVRIQAQNSQNTEAFF.

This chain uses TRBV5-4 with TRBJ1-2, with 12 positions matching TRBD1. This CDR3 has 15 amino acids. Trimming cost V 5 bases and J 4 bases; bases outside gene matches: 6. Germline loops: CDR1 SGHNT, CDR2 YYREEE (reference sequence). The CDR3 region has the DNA TGTGCCAGCAGTTCCGGGACAGGGGGCGGCTATGGCTACACCTTC. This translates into CASSSGTGGGYGYTF. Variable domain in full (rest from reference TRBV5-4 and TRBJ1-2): ETGVTQSPTHLIKTRGQQVTLRCSSQSGHNTVSWYQQALGQGPQFIFQYYREEENGRGNFPPRFSGLQFPNYSSELNVNALELDDSALYLCASSSGTGGGYGYTFGSGTRLTVV.

CDR3 DNA sequence: TGTGCCAGCAGCGAGGGACAGGGGGTGAGTGGCTACACCTTC. It codes for CASSEGQGVSGYTF. The rearrangement uses TRBV7-2 and TRBJ1-2; the match to TRBD1 covers 11 bases. The CDR3 is made up of 14 amino acids. Germline lookup yields CDR1 SGHTA and CDR2 FQGNSA. J gave up 7 bases and V 5 bases, and 6 bases lay outside the gene matches.

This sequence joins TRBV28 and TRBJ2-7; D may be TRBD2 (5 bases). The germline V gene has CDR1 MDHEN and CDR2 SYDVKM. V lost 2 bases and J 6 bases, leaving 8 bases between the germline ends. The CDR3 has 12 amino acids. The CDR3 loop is CASSLVASEQYF. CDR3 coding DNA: TGTGCCAGCAGTTTAGTAGCGAGCGAGCAGTACTTC.

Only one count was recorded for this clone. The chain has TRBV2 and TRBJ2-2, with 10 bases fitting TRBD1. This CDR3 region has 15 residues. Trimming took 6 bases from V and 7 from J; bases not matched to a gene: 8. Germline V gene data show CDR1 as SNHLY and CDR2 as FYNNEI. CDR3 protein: CASSDRGRNGGELFF. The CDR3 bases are TGTGCCAGCAGCGACAGGGGGCGTAATGGCGGGGAGCTGTTTTTT.

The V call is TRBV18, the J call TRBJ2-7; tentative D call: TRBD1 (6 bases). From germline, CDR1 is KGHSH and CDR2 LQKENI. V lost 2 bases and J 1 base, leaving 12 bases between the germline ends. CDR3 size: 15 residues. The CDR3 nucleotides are TGTGCCAGCTCACCAGGGGGCTCCGATTCCTACGAGCAGTACTTC. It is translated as CASSPGGSDSYEQYF.

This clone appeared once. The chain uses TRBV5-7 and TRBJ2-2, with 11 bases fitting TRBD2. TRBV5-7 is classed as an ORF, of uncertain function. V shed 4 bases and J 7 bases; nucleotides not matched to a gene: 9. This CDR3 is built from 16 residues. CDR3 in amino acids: CASSRRLAGPVGELFF. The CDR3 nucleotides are TGTGCCAGCAGCCGCAGACTAGCGGGGCCTGTCGGGGAGCTGTTTTTT.

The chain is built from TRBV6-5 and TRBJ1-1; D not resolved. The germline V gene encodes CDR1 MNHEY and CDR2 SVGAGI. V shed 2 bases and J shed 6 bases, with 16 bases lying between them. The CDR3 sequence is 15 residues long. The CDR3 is CASSYASFFSAEAFF. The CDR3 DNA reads TGTGCCAGCAGTTACGCGAGCTTTTTCTCCGCTGAAGCTTTCTTT.

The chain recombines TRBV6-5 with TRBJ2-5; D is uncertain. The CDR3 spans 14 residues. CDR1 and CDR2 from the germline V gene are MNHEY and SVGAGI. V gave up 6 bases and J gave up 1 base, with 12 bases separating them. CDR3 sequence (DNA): TGTGCCAGCAGGACGAATGACATCCAAGAGACCCAGTACTTC. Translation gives CASRTNDIQETQYF.

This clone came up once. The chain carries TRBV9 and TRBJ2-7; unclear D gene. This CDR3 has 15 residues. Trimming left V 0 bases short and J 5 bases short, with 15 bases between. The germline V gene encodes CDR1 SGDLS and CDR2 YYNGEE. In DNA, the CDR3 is TGTGCCAGCAGCGTAGTAGGTCGAGAGGCGGACGAGCAGTACTTC. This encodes CASSVVGREADEQYF.

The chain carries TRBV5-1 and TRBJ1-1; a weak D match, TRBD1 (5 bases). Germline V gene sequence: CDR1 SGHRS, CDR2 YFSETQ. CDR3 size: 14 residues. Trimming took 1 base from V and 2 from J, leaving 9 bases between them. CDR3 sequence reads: CASSLRDSNTEAFF. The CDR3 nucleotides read TGCGCCAGCAGCTTGCGTGACAGTAACACTGAAGCTTTCTTT.

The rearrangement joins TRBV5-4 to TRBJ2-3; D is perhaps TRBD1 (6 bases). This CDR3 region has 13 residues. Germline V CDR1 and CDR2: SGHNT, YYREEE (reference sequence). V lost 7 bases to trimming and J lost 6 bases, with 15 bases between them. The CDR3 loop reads CASCQRQDDTQYF. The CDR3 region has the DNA TGTGCCAGCTGCCAACGACAGGATGATACGCAGTATTTT.

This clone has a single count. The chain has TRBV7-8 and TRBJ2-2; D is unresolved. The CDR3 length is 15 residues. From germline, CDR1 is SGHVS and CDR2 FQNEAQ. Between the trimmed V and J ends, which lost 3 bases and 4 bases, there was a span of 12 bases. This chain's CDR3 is CASSFWATSTGELFF. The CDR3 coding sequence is TGTGCCAGCAGCTTCTGGGCAACCAGCACCGGGGAGCTGTTTTTT.

Here the CDR3 DNA reads TGTGCCAGCAGCCGACTAGCGGGAGGAAACACCGGGGAGCTGTTTTTT. This codes for CASSRLAGGNTGELFF. J is TRBJ2-2 and V is TRBV27, with 13 bases matching TRBD2. CDR1 MNHEY and CDR2 SMNVEV come from the germline V gene (reference sequence). Trimming cost V 6 bases and J 2 bases; bases outside gene matches: 3. The CDR3 has 16 residues.

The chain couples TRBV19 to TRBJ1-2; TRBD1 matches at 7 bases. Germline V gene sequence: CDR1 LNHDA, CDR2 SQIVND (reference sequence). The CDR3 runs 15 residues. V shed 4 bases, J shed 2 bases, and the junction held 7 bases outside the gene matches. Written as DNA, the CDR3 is TGTGCCAGTAGTAAGAGGACAGGAACCAACTATGGCTACACCTTC. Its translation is CASSKRTGTNYGYTF. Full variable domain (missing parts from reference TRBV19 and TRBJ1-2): DGGITQSPKYLFRKEGQNVTLSCEQNLNHDAMYWYRQDPGQGLRLIYYSQIVNDFQKGDIAEGYSVSREKKESFPLTVTSAQKNPTAFYLCASSKRTGTNYGYTFGSGTRLTVV.

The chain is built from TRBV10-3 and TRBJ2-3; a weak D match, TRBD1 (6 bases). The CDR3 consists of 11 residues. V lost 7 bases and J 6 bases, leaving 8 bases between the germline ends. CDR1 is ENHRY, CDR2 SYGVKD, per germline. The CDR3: CAIKRGDTQYF. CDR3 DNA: TGTGCCATCAAAAGGGGGGATACGCAGTATTTT.

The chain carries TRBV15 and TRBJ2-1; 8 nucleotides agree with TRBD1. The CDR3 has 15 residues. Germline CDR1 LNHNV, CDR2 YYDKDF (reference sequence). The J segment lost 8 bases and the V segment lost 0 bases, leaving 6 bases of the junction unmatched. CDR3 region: CATSREGGQGYEQFF. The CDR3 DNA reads TGTGCCACCAGCAGAGAGGGCGGACAGGGCTATGAGCAGTTCTTC.

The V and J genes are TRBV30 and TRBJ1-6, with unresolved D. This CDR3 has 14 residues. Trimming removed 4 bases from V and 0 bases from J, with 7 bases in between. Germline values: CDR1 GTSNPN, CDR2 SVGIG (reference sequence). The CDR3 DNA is TGTGCCTGGACATCGAGCTCCTATAATTCACCCCTCCACTTT. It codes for CAWTSSSYNSPLHF.

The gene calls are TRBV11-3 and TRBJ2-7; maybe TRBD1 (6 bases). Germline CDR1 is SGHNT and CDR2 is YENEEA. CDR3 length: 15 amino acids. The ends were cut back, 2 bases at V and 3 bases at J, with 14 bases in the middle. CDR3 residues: CASSLIRQEIYEQYF. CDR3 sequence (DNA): TGTGCCAGCAGCTTAATCAGACAGGAGATCTACGAGCAGTACTTC. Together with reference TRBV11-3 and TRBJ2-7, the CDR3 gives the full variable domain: EAGVVQSPRYKIIEKKQPVAFWCNPISGHNTLYWYLQNLGQGPELLIRYENEEAVDDSQLPKDRFSAERLKGVDSTLKIQPAELGDSAVYLCASSLIRQEIYEQYFGPGTRLTVT.

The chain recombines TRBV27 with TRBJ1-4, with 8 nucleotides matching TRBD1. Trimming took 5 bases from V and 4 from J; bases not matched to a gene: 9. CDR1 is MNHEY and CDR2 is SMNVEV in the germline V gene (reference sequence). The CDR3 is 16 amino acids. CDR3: CASSQYTGGGNEKLFF. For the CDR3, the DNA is TGTGCCAGCAGTCAGTACACAGGGGGGGGTAATGAAAAACTGTTTTTT. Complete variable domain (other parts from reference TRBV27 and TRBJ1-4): EAQVTQNPRYLITVTGKKLTVTCSQNMNHEYMSWYRQDPGLGLRQIYYSMNVEVTDKGDVPEGYKVSRKEKRNFPLILESPSPNQTSLYFCASSQYTGGGNEKLFFGSGTQLSVL.

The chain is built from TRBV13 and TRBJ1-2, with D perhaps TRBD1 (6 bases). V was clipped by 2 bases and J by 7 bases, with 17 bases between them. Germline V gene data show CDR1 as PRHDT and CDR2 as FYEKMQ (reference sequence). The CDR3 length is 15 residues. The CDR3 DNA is TGTGCCAGCAGCTTATATGGGGGCGCGCAGCCTGGCTACACCTTC. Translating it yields CASSLYGGAQPGYTF. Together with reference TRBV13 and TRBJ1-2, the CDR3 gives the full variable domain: AAGVIQSPRHLIKEKRETATLKCYPIPRHDTVYWYQQGPGQDPQFLISFYEKMQSDKGSIPDRFSAQQFSDYHSELNMSSLELGDSALYFCASSLYGGAQPGYTFGSGTRLTVV.

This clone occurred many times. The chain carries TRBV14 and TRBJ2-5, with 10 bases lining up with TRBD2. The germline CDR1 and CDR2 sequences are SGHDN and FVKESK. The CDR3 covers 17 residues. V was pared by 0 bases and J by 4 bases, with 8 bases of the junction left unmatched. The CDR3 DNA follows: TGTGCCAGCAGCCAAGAGGGGGGCCTAGCGGGGGTAGAGACCCAGTACTTC. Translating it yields CASSQEGGLAGVETQYF.

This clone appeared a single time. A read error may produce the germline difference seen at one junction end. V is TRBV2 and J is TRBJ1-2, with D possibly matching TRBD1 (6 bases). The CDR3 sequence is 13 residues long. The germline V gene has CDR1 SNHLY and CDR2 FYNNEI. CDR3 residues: CASGEGGGYGYTF. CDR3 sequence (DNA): TGTGCCAGCGGTGAGGGGGGAGGCTATGGCTACACCTTC.

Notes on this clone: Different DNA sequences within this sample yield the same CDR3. CDR3 sequence (DNA): TGCGCCAGCAGCTTGGGACTAGCGGGATCGAACACCGGGGAGCTGTTTTTT. Amino acid sequence: CASSLGLAGSNTGELFF. The J gene is TRBJ2-2, the V gene TRBV5-1, with 11 bases matching TRBD2. The CDR3 is made up of 17 amino acids. Per germline, CDR1 SGHRS and CDR2 YFSETQ. J lost 0 bases, V lost 0 bases, and 1 base had no gene match.

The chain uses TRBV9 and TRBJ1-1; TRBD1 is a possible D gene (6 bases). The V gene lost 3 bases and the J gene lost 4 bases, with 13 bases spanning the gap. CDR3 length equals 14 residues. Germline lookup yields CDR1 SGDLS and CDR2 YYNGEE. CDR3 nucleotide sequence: TGTGCCAGCAGCGCTACAGGGTCGGGCACTGAAGCTTTCTTT. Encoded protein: CASSATGSGTEAFF.

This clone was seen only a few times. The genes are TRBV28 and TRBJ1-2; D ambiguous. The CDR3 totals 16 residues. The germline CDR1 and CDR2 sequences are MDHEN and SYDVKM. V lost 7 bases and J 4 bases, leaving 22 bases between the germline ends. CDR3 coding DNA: TGTGCCAGCACCCCACCGGATGAGGGAACTAGCTATGGCTACACCTTC. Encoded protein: CASTPPDEGTSYGYTF.

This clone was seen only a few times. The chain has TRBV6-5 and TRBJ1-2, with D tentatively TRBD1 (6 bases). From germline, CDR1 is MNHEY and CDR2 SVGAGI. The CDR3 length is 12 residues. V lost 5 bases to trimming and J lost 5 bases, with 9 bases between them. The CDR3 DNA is TGTGCCAGCAGTCCAGGGGAATATGGCTACACCTTC. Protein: CASSPGEYGYTF.

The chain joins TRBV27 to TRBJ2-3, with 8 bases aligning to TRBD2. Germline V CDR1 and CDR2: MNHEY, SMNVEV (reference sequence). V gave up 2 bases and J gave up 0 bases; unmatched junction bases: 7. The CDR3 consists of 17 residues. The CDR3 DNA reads TGTGCCAGCAGTTTAAGGGCTAGCGGGCGAAGCACAGATACGCAGTATTTT. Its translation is CASSLRASGRSTDTQYF.